Presented here are 21 T cell receptor beta chains from one specimen sequenced in a study of blood T cell repertoires in COVID-19. Profiling relied on immunoSEQ multiplex PCR, and the TCRdb table lists in-frame clones only, not all of them. The sample has 79,000 or so clones, 70% to 90% seen once. The material sequenced was peripheral blood. The origin of the receptors is a human donor in a cohort sampled during active COVID-19.

In its sample, this clone was seen once. This chain links TRBV18 with TRBJ2-7; 10 bases match TRBD1. V shed 3 bases and J 6 bases; nucleotides not matched to a gene: 5. The germline V gene encodes CDR1 KGHSH and CDR2 LQKENI. This CDR3 has 14 residues. Here the CDR3 reads CASSPSGTGAEQYF. In DNA, the CDR3 is TGTGCCAGCTCACCGTCTGGGACAGGGGCCGAGCAGTACTTC.

The chain has TRBV2 and TRBJ1-3; D is unresolved. V lost 6 bases, J lost 0 bases, and 6 bases lay in between. The CDR3 is 13 residues long. In germline, CDR1 is SNHLY, CDR2 FYNNEI. The CDR3 DNA reads as TGTGCCAGCAGGGCAATCTCTGGAAACACCATATATTTT. Protein product: CASRAISGNTIYF. The complete variable domain, with remaining parts taken from reference TRBV2 and TRBJ1-3, reads EPEVTQTPSHQVTQMGQEVILRCVPISNHLYFYWYRQILGQKVEFLVSFYNNEISEKSEIFDDQFSVERPDGSNFTLKIRSTKLEDSAMYFCASRAISGNTIYFGEGSWLTVV.

The J gene is TRBJ1-5, the V gene TRBV6-1, with a tentative D call TRBD1 (5 bases). There are 18 residues in the CDR3. V lost 0 bases and J 0 bases, leaving 15 bases between the germline ends. In germline, CDR1 is MNHNS, CDR2 SASEGT. This chain's CDR3 is CASSEALRAGYSNQPQHF. The CDR3 nucleotides are TGTGCCAGCAGTGAAGCGCTTCGGGCAGGGTATAGCAATCAGCCCCAGCATTTT.

Notes on this clone: Other nucleotide sequences in the sample specify the same CDR3. The chain recombines TRBV5-1 with TRBJ2-2; D might be TRBD2 (5 bases). The V gene lost 0 bases and the J gene lost 5 bases, with 11 bases spanning the gap. Germline V lookup: CDR1 SGHRS, CDR2 YFSETQ. CDR3 length equals 15 residues. The CDR3 reads CASSLAGGGTGELFF. The CDR3 region has the DNA TGCGCCAGCAGCTTGGCTGGAGGCGGGACCGGGGAGCTGTTTTTT.

The V gene is TRBV5-4, the J gene TRBJ2-7, with D possibly being TRBD1 (6 bases). Trimming pared 0 bases from V and 2 bases from J, leaving 9 bases between. The CDR3 covers 14 residues. The germline CDR1 and CDR2 sequences are SGHNT and YYREEE (reference sequence). The CDR3 region is CASSLAGQTYEQYF. The CDR3 coding sequence is TGTGCCAGCAGCTTGGCCGGACAGACCTACGAGCAGTACTTC.

This rearrangement joins TRBV5-3 to TRBJ2-7, with D possibly matching TRBD1 (6 bases). TRBV5-3 counts as an open reading frame of uncertain function. V dropped 5 bases and J dropped 0 bases, with 15 bases sitting between them. The CDR3 extends over 15 amino acids. CDR3 sequence (DNA): TGTGCCAGAAGTAAAATCGCGACAGGCTCCTACGAGCAGTACTTC. Translating it yields CARSKIATGSYEQYF.

This chain uses TRBV5-1 with TRBJ2-7; 10 bases line up with TRBD2. V was pared by 7 bases and J by 3 bases, with 10 bases of the junction left unmatched. This CDR3 has 15 amino acids. The V gene's germline CDR1 is SGHRS and CDR2 YFSETQ. This CDR3 reads CASAPGTSGIYEQYF. In DNA form, the CDR3 reads TGCGCCAGCGCCCCCGGCACTAGCGGGATCTACGAGCAGTACTTC. The full variable domain, its missing parts supplied by reference TRBV5-1 and TRBJ2-7, is KAGVTQTPRYLIKTRGQQVTLSCSPISGHRSVSWYQQTPGQGLQFLFEYFSETQRNKGNFPGRFSGRQFSNSRSEMNVSTLELGDSALYLCASAPGTSGIYEQYFGPGTRLTVT.

The chain couples TRBV6-2 or TRBV6-3 to TRBJ2-1; 7 nucleotides line up with TRBD2. The junction had 16 bases not matched to a gene; V was cut back by 6 bases and J by 2 bases. Germline values: CDR1 MNHEY, CDR2 SVGEGT. The length of the CDR3 is 18 residues. CDR3 region: CASSPLRRGLYPYNEQFF. CDR3 coding DNA: TGTGCCAGCAGCCCCCTTCGGCGGGGGTTATACCCCTACAATGAGCAGTTCTTC.

V usage is TRBV12-3 or TRBV12-4 and J usage is TRBJ1-1, with 7 positions matching TRBD1. This CDR3 has 13 amino acids. V lost 2 bases to trimming and J lost 5 bases; unmatched junction nucleotides: 2. CDR3 loop: CASSLRGQTEAFF. The CDR3 coding sequence is TGTGCCAGCAGTTTAAGGGGACAGACTGAAGCTTTCTTT.

There are a few counts of this clone. The V and J genes are TRBV10-1 and TRBJ2-7; 12 positions match TRBD2. This CDR3 region has 16 residues. The J segment lost 5 bases and the V segment lost 5 bases, leaving 10 bases of the junction unmatched. Germline CDR1 is WNHNN and CDR2 is SYGVQD (reference sequence). CDR3 residues: CASSPSTSGRRDEQYF. The CDR3 nucleotides are TGCGCCAGCAGTCCGAGCACTAGCGGGAGGCGCGACGAGCAGTACTTC.

This clone was seen a handful of times. V usage is TRBV5-4 and J usage is TRBJ1-4, with 8 bases fitting TRBD1. Germline trimming cut 0 bases from V and 8 bases from J; bases unmatched to any gene: 6. The CDR3 is 15 residues long. Germline loops: CDR1 SGHNT, CDR2 YYREEE (reference sequence). The CDR3 loop is CASSLGAGGREKLFF. The CDR3 DNA follows: TGTGCCAGCAGCTTGGGAGCAGGGGGCCGAGAAAAACTGTTTTTT.

The chain couples TRBV9 to TRBJ2-2; 7 bases fit TRBD2. The V and J ends lost 2 bases and 5 bases, in that order; junction bases with no gene match: 6. The CDR3 runs to 15 residues. CDR1 is SGDLS, CDR2 YYNGEE, per germline. CDR3 sequence: CASSVLAELTGELFF. CDR3 nucleotide sequence: TGTGCCAGCAGCGTCCTAGCGGAACTAACCGGGGAGCTGTTTTTT.

In its sample, this clone was seen once. CDR3 protein: CASSMGASVVSEQFF. The CDR3 bases are TGTGCCAGTAGTATGGGGGCTTCTGTAGTCAGTGAGCAGTTCTTC. The chain has TRBV19 and TRBJ2-1, with TRBD1 as a possible D gene (6 bases). Germline V lookup: CDR1 LNHDA, CDR2 SQIVND (reference sequence). With 3 bases removed from V and 9 bases from J, the gap between germline ends came to 18 bases. This CDR3 spans 15 amino acids.

This clone has more than one count but fewer than ten. The chain employs TRBV10-3 and TRBJ1-5; tentatively, D is TRBD1 (5 bases). Germline V gives CDR1 ENHRY, CDR2 SYGVKD. This CDR3 contains 15 residues. V lost 0 bases and J 6 bases, leaving 12 bases between the germline ends. CDR3 bases: TGTGCCATCAGTGAGTCGCTGGGGCGGGGTCAGCCCCAGCATTTT. Its translation is CAISESLGRGQPQHF.

The chain couples TRBV4-2 to TRBJ2-1; 7 nucleotides match TRBD1. There are 15 residues in the CDR3. CDR1 is LGHNA and CDR2 is YNFKEQ in the germline V gene. V lost 1 base and J lost 6; bases outside the gene matches: 6. The DNA of the CDR3 is TGTGCCAGCAGCCAAGGGCCAGCAGGGGGCAATGAGCAGTTCTTC. This translates into CASSQGPAGGNEQFF.

The chain combines TRBV5-5 with TRBJ2-7, with 10 bases aligning to TRBD1. The CDR3 spans 16 residues. Germline assignment: CDR1 SGHKS and CDR2 YYEKEE (reference sequence). The trim removed 2 bases at V and 5 bases at J, leaving 10 bases unmatched. CDR3 DNA sequence: TGTGCCAGCAGCTTACGCCCGGGACAGGGGCCCCACGAGCAGTACTTC. Its translation is CASSLRPGQGPHEQYF.

The chain is built from TRBV18 and TRBJ2-7, with 10 bases aligning to TRBD2. Germline V lookup: CDR1 KGHSH, CDR2 LQKENI. The CDR3 totals 16 residues. With V trimmed by 0 bases and J by 5 bases, 7 bases remained unmatched. The CDR3 nucleotides read TGTGCCAGCTCACCACCTGAAGCGGGAGGGGTCCACGAGCAGTACTTC. It codes for CASSPPEAGGVHEQYF.

In the case of this clone: This specimen includes other DNA sequences encoding the same CDR3. This chain joins TRBV4-3 and TRBJ2-3; no reliable D call. V shed 0 bases and J shed 0 bases, with 10 bases lying between them. The CDR3 sequence is 16 residues long. Germline V CDR1 and CDR2: LGHNA, YSLEER. This CDR3 is CASSQDASGSTDTQYF. DNA of the CDR3: TGCGCCAGCAGCCAAGATGCCTCAGGCAGCACAGATACGCAGTATTTT.

This clone was observed a few times. V gene TRBV27 combines with J gene TRBJ1-5; the D gene is possibly TRBD1 (5 bases). This CDR3 is built from 14 residues. The germline CDR1 and CDR2 sequences are MNHEY and SMNVEV (reference sequence). The ends were cut back, 8 bases at V and 0 bases at J, with 11 bases in the middle. DNA for the CDR3: TGTGCCAGCCGGCGGGACTATAGCAATCAGCCCCAGCATTTT. It encodes CASRRDYSNQPQHF.

The chain uses TRBV15 and TRBJ2-1, with D tentatively TRBD2 (6 bases). Trimming took 1 base from V and 1 from J, leaving 17 bases between them. Germline CDR1 LNHNV, CDR2 YYDKDF (reference sequence). This CDR3 region has 18 residues. DNA of the CDR3: TGTGCCACCAGCAGAGTGTCGGGAGCTCGTTATTCCTACAATGAGCAGTTCTTC. Protein sequence: CATSRVSGARYSYNEQFF.

The chain recombines TRBV9 with TRBJ2-7; 7 positions match TRBD2. The CDR3 is made up of 14 amino acids. Germline V gives CDR1 SGDLS, CDR2 YYNGEE. V lost 2 bases to trimming and J lost 0 bases; unmatched junction nucleotides: 2. Written as DNA, the CDR3 is TGTGCCAGCAGCGTGGGAGGGCTCTCCTACGAGCAGTACTTC. Translation: CASSVGGLSYEQYF. Using reference TRBV9 and TRBJ2-7 for the parts outside the CDR3, the full variable domain is DSGVTQTPKHLITATGQRVTLRCSPRSGDLSVYWYQQSLDQGLQFLIQYYNGEERAKGNILERFSAQQFPDLHSELNLSSLELGDSALYFCASSVGGLSYEQYFGPGTRLTVT.